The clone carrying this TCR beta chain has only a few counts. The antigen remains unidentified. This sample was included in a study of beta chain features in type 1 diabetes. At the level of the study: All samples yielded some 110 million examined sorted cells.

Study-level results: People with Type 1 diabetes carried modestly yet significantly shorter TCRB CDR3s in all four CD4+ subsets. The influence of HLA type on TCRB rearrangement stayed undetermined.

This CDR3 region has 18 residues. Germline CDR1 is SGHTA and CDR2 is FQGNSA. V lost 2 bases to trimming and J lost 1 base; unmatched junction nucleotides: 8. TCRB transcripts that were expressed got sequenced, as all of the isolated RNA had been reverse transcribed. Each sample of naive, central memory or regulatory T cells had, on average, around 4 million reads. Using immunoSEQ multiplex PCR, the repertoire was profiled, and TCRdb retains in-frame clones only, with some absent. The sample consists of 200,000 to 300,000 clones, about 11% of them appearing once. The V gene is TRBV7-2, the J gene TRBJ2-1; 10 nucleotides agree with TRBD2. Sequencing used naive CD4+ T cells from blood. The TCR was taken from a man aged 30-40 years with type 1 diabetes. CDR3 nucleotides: TGTGCCAGCAGCTTAATTCCTAGCGGGGGCCTTTCCTACAATGAGCAGTTCTTC. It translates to CASSLIPSGGLSYNEQFF.